One and the same sample provided the 31 T cell receptor beta chains below, sequenced in a study of CD8+ T cells in alopecia areata. As the sequencing template, cDNA was produced by extracting RNA and reverse transcribing it. Only in-frame clones appear in the TCRdb table, and some are missing; sequencing was by immunoSEQ multiplex PCR. Of some 150,000 clones in the sample, around 55% were seen once. Sequenced material: CD8+ T cells sorted from blood, taken at week 0. Receptors originate from a human donor with alopecia areata.

This clone was seen more than once but under ten times. The chain employs TRBV9 and TRBJ2-7; D remains ambiguous. The CDR3 has 13 amino acids. The V and J ends lost 0 bases and 6 bases respectively, with 10 bases between them. CDR1 and CDR2 from the germline V gene are SGDLS and YYNGEE. CDR3 region: CASSVGGGVEQYF. As DNA, the CDR3 is TGTGCCAGCAGCGTAGGTGGTGGGGTCGAGCAGTACTTC.

The chain combines TRBV23-1 with TRBJ1-5; the match to TRBD1 covers 7 bases. TRBV23-1 has ORF status, its function being uncertain. J lost 5 bases, V lost 7 bases, and 5 bases had no gene match. This CDR3 comprises 13 residues. CDR3 nucleotides: TGCGCCAGCAAGACAGGGAGGGATCAGCCCCAGCATTTT. It yields the protein CASKTGRDQPQHF.

This clone was counted between two and nine times. The rearrangement joins TRBV11-1 to TRBJ2-5, with D maybe TRBD1 (6 bases). The CDR3 has 13 residues. Germline V CDR1 and CDR2: SGHAT, FQDESV (reference sequence). V was clipped by 5 bases and J by 2 bases, with 9 bases between them. The CDR3 region is CASSPQGQETQYF. In DNA form, the CDR3 reads TGTGCCAGCAGCCCACAGGGACAAGAGACCCAGTACTTC. The whole variable domain, filled in from reference TRBV11-1 and TRBJ2-5, reads EAEVAQSPRYKITEKSQAVAFWCDPISGHATLYWYRQILGQGPELLVQFQDESVVDDSQLPKDRFSAERLKGVDSTLKIQPAELGDSAMYLCASSPQGQETQYFGPGTRLLVL.

A few counts support this clone. The chain recombines TRBV27 with TRBJ2-3, with 8 bases matching TRBD1. CDR3 length: 14 amino acids. Trimming cost V 10 bases and J 4 bases; bases outside gene matches: 10. Germline loops: CDR1 MNHEY, CDR2 SMNVEV (reference sequence). Here the CDR3 DNA reads TGTGCCACGGCCGACAGGGGTTATGCAGATACGCAGTATTTT. Protein: CATADRGYADTQYF.

The chain carries TRBV4-3 and TRBJ2-7; no clear D. The CDR3 runs to 13 residues. V was clipped by 0 bases and J by 3 bases, with 6 bases between them. In germline, CDR1 is LGHNA, CDR2 YSLEER. The CDR3 nucleotides read TGCGCCAGCAGCCAAGAAACGGGCTACGAGCAGTACTTC. Its protein is CASSQETGYEQYF.

This rearrangement joins TRBV6-5 to TRBJ1-2; 7 bases match TRBD1. This CDR3 contains 14 residues. In germline, CDR1 is MNHEY, CDR2 SVGAGI. V dropped 2 bases and J dropped 2; count of bases not matched to a gene: 2. The CDR3 loop is CASSYEGANYGYTF. The CDR3 DNA follows: TGTGCCAGCAGTTACGAGGGGGCAAACTATGGCTACACCTTC.

This rearrangement joins TRBV11-2 to TRBJ2-7, with D perhaps matching TRBD1 or TRBD2 (5 bases each). The germline gives CDR1 SGHAT, CDR2 FQNNGV. This CDR3 has 15 residues. Between the trimmed V and J ends, which lost 5 bases and 5 bases, there was a span of 19 bases. The CDR3: CASSPTGRRADEQYF. CDR3 nucleotide sequence: TGTGCCAGCAGCCCCACGGGGCGGAGAGCGGACGAGCAGTACTTC.

The chain couples TRBV29-1 to TRBJ2-7, with 7 positions matching TRBD1. The CDR3 consists of 12 residues. Germline V gene data show CDR1 as SQVTM and CDR2 as ANQGSEA. V lost 4 bases and J lost 4; bases outside the gene matches: 4. CDR3 nucleotides: TGCAGCGTTGTGGGGACAGATTACGAGCAGTACTTC. This codes for CSVVGTDYEQYF.

J is TRBJ1-2 and V is TRBV30; D is ambiguous. The V and J ends lost 5 bases and 6 bases respectively, with 13 bases between them. CDR1 and CDR2 (germline): GTSNPN, SVGIG (reference sequence). The CDR3 totals 12 residues. The DNA of the CDR3 is TGTGCCTGGGACTCCTCAAGTGATGGCTACACCTTC. It is translated as CAWDSSSDGYTF.

This clone was observed a handful of times. The chain employs TRBV19 and TRBJ1-1; D unclear. This CDR3 is 12 amino acids long. Germline CDR1 LNHDA, CDR2 SQIVND (reference sequence). Deletions cut 6 bases from V and 5 bases from J, with 10 bases between. This CDR3 reads CASRMGGTEAFF. As DNA, the CDR3 is TGTGCCAGTAGGATGGGAGGGACTGAAGCTTTCTTT.

The V gene is TRBV7-6, the J gene TRBJ2-3, with D uncertain. The CDR3 sequence is 14 residues long. Germline V gene sequence: CDR1 SGHVS, CDR2 FNYEAQ. The germline V and J ends were trimmed by 4 bases and 3 bases, with 11 bases remaining between them. CDR3: CASSSLNNTDTQYF. The CDR3 DNA reads TGTGCCAGCAGCTCATTAAACAATACAGATACGCAGTATTTT. The full variable domain, its missing parts supplied by reference TRBV7-6 and TRBJ2-3, is GAGVSQSPRYKVTKRGQDVALRCDPISGHVSLYWYRQALGQGPEFLTYFNYEAQQDKSGLPNDRFSAERPEGSISTLTIQRTEQRDSAMYRCASSSLNNTDTQYFGPGTRLTVL.

The rearrangement links TRBV30 to TRBJ2-2, with D possibly TRBD2 on 6 matching bases. The CDR3 has 15 amino acids. Looked up from germline, CDR1 is GTSNPN and CDR2 is SVGIG (reference sequence). Between the trimmed V and J ends, which lost 0 bases and 9 bases, there was a span of 17 bases. CDR3 sequence: CAWSVGAGRSRELFF. The CDR3 nucleotides read TGTGCCTGGAGTGTAGGCGCAGGGAGGTCTAGGGAGCTGTTTTTT.

The chain combines TRBV9 with TRBJ2-1, with D hard to call. CDR3 length: 12 amino acids. Germline V CDR1 and CDR2: SGDLS, YYNGEE. V was trimmed by 4 bases and J by 7 bases, leaving 9 bases between them. CDR3 in DNA: TGTGCCAGCAGCCCCTCCAATAATGAGCAGTTCTTC. As protein: CASSPSNNEQFF.

The count of this clone is one. This chain links TRBV13 with TRBJ2-7; 12 bases match TRBD1. The V and J ends lost 2 bases and 6 bases, in that order; junction bases with no gene match: 8. CDR3 length equals 16 residues. CDR1 PRHDT and CDR2 FYEKMQ come from the germline V gene (reference sequence). The CDR3 nucleotides read TGTGCCAGCAGCTTAAACCGGGACAGGGGGCGAGGCGAGCAGTACTTC. This codes for CASSLNRDRGRGEQYF.

A few counts support this clone. The chain uses TRBV30 and TRBJ2-7; possibly TRBD1 or TRBD2 for D (5 bases each). V was trimmed by 4 bases and J by 5 bases, leaving 24 bases between them. CDR3 length: 16 residues. CDR1 is GTSNPN, CDR2 SVGIG, per germline (reference sequence). CDR3 loop: CAWTLGTRGLVHEQYF. Here the CDR3 DNA reads TGTGCCTGGACCTTGGGGACCCGCGGGCTGGTCCACGAGCAGTACTTC. Based on the CDR3 plus reference TRBV30 and TRBJ2-7, the full variable domain is SQTIHQWPATLVQPVGSPLSLECTVEGTSNPNLYWYRQAAGRGLQLLFYSVGIGQISSEVPQNLSASRPQDRQFILSSKKLLLSDSGFYLCAWTLGTRGLVHEQYFGPGTRLTVT.

The chain uses TRBV6-6 and TRBJ2-1; no firm D call. Deletions cut 0 bases from V and 3 bases from J, with 0 bases between. The CDR3 covers 12 residues. The germline V gene has CDR1 MNHNY and CDR2 SVGAGI (reference sequence). CDR3 loop: CASSYSYNEQFF. CDR3 DNA: TGTGCCAGCAGTTACTCCTACAATGAGCAGTTCTTC.

The V call is TRBV7-8, the J call TRBJ2-5; D is undetermined. Germline CDR1 is SGHVS and CDR2 is FQNEAQ. The V and J ends lost 3 bases and 4 bases respectively, with 6 bases between them. The CDR3 has 12 amino acids. The CDR3 DNA follows: TGTGCCAGCAGCTTGTGGAGAGAGACCCAGTACTTC. Its translation: CASSLWRETQYF.

This clone was observed a few times. The V gene is TRBV10-2, the J gene TRBJ1-2; TRBD1 might be the D (5 bases). CDR1 is WSHSY, CDR2 SAAADI, per germline. CDR3 length: 12 amino acids. V dropped 8 bases and J dropped 8 bases, with 15 bases sitting between them. This chain's CDR3 is CASGPKGQGYTF. The DNA of the CDR3 is TGCGCCAGCGGACCTAAGGGGCAGGGCTACACCTTC.

The chain joins TRBV4-3 to TRBJ2-2; D might be TRBD2 (6 bases). There are 17 residues in the CDR3. V lost 1 base and J lost 0, with 12 bases in between. In germline, CDR1 is LGHNA, CDR2 YSLEER. DNA for the CDR3: TGCGCCAGCAGCCAAGGGAGGGCAGGACCGAACACCGGGGAGCTGTTTTTT. It yields the protein CASSQGRAGPNTGELFF.

The V call is TRBV7-9, the J call TRBJ2-1; 8 bases map to TRBD2. This CDR3 has 15 residues. From germline, CDR1 is SEHNR and CDR2 FQNEAQ (reference sequence). J gave up 3 bases and V 0 bases, and 1 base lay outside the gene matches. CDR3 loop: CASSLASGVYNEQFF. The CDR3 DNA is TGTGCCAGCAGCTTAGCTAGCGGGGTCTACAATGAGCAGTTCTTC.

This clone was seen more than once but under ten times. The chain employs TRBV7-3 and TRBJ2-3, with a weak D call TRBD2 (5 bases). V lost 5 bases to trimming and J lost 6 bases, with 15 bases between them. Germline loops: CDR1 SGHTA, CDR2 FQGTGA. The CDR3 sequence is 14 residues long. CDR3 DNA sequence: TGTGCCAGCAGCCCAGACCGCAGAGGGGATACGCAGTATTTT. Its translation is CASSPDRRGDTQYF.

This clone was seen once. The chain couples TRBV29-1 to TRBJ2-5; TRBD2 agrees at 7 bases. The J call may be in error: the DNA end matches TRBJ2-7 better. In germline, CDR1 is SQVTM, CDR2 ANQGSEA. CDR3 length: 13 amino acids. Written as DNA, the CDR3 is TGCAGCGTTGTGGGGGGGATCTCCTACGAGCAGTACTTC. The encoded protein is CSVVGGISYEQYF.

This sequence joins TRBV5-6 and TRBJ2-7; 9 positions match TRBD1. CDR1 is SGHDT and CDR2 is YYEEEE in the germline V gene. The CDR3 covers 15 residues. J lost 4 bases, V lost 3 bases, and 8 bases had no gene match. The CDR3 nucleotides read TGTGCCAGCAGCTCGGGAACCGGGACAGGGTACGAGCAGTACTTC. Its translation: CASSSGTGTGYEQYF.

Worth noting for this clone: Different DNA sequences within this sample yield the same CDR3. The chain joins TRBV29-1 to TRBJ1-1; TRBD1 matches at 7 bases. V shed 6 bases and J 3 bases; nucleotides not matched to a gene: 1. The CDR3 has 11 residues. The germline V gene has CDR1 SQVTM and CDR2 ANQGSEA. The CDR3 is CSVGQYTEAFF. In nucleotides, the CDR3 is TGCAGCGTGGGACAGTACACTGAAGCTTTCTTT.

CDR3 sequence reads: CASSLGTGNTEAFF. CDR3 nucleotide sequence: TGCGCCAGCAGCTTGGGGACGGGGAACACTGAAGCTTTCTTT. The chain links TRBV5-1 to TRBJ1-1; no definite D call. Germline CDR1 is SGHRS and CDR2 is YFSETQ. The germline V and J ends were trimmed by 0 bases and 1 base, with 7 bases remaining between them. The CDR3 totals 14 residues.

This clone was seen a handful of times. The chain uses TRBV29-1 and TRBJ1-2; D gene uncertain. CDR3 size: 11 residues. Germline V gene lookup returns CDR1 SQVTM and CDR2 ANQGSEA. The germline V and J ends were trimmed by 4 bases and 0 bases, with 3 bases remaining between them. The chain's CDR3 is CSVGANYGYTF. CDR3 coding DNA: TGCAGCGTTGGGGCTAACTATGGCTACACCTTC.

The J gene is TRBJ2-3, the V gene TRBV30; D may be TRBD1 (6 bases). Deletions cut 0 bases from V and 4 bases from J, with 11 bases between. The V gene's germline CDR1 is GTSNPN and CDR2 SVGIG (reference sequence). The CDR3 runs 14 residues. For the CDR3, the DNA is TGTGCCTGGAGTGTCAGCAGGGGATCAGATACGCAGTATTTT. Protein: CAWSVSRGSDTQYF.

The genes are TRBV28 and TRBJ2-5; D is uncertain. CDR3 length: 17 residues. Germline CDR1 and CDR2: MDHEN and SYDVKM. V shed 1 base and J shed 2 bases, with 17 bases lying between them. CDR3 sequence reads: CASSLFLGSRSQETQYF. As DNA, the CDR3 is TGTGCCAGCAGTTTATTTTTGGGGTCGCGATCTCAAGAGACCCAGTACTTC.

V is TRBV27 and J is TRBJ1-1; a possible D gene is TRBD1 (5 bases). This CDR3 is built from 13 residues. The germline gives CDR1 MNHEY, CDR2 SMNVEV (reference sequence). Trimming stripped 5 bases from V and 4 bases from J, with 11 bases between. The CDR3 is CASSTRARTEAFF. CDR3 coding DNA: TGTGCCAGCAGTACCAGGGCTCGCACTGAAGCTTTCTTT.

The chain uses TRBV6-5 and TRBJ2-6; D gene uncertain. Germline V gives CDR1 MNHEY, CDR2 SVGAGI. V lost 7 bases to trimming and J lost 2 bases, with 6 bases between them. The CDR3 length is 13 residues. The chain's CDR3 is CASTPTGANVLTF. The CDR3 DNA reads TGTGCCAGCACCCCGACTGGGGCCAACGTCCTGACTTTC.

The rearrangement joins TRBV6-5 to TRBJ2-5; 10 bases agree with TRBD2. The CDR3 covers 14 residues. In germline, CDR1 is MNHEY, CDR2 SVGAGI. The trim removed 8 bases at V and 1 base at J, leaving 4 bases unmatched. This CDR3 reads CASGASGGQETQYF. The CDR3 nucleotides read TGTGCCAGCGGGGCTAGCGGGGGCCAAGAGACCCAGTACTTC.